This T cell receptor (beta chain) was recorded in a study of blood T cell repertoires in COVID-19. The overall study: Acute and convalescent COVID-19 specimens originated in the United States, Italy and Spain.

The ends lost 6 bases at V and 3 bases at J; junction bases unmatched: 8. The CDR3 is 15 residues long. CDR1 SGHKS and CDR2 YYEKEE come from the germline V gene (reference sequence). TCRdb keeps only in-frame clones here, not all; method: immunoSEQ multiplex PCR. Seen here are more than 450,000 clones, about nine tenths observed once, and the top ten hold roughly 0.7%. This sequence joins TRBV5-5 and TRBJ2-1; TRBD1 matches at 8 bases. Sequenced: PBMCs or T cells enriched from blood (not recorded which). The sequence came from a woman under 30 who had recovered from COVID-19. CDR3 amino acids: CASKGGQGYYNEQFF. CDR3 in DNA: TGTGCCAGCAAGGGTGGACAGGGCTACTACAATGAGCAGTTCTTC.